This T cell receptor beta chain was sequenced during a study of blood T cell repertoires in COVID-19. Study as a whole: The United States, Italy and Spain were the sources of the acute and convalescent COVID-19 samples. Nucleic acid was either cDNA or gDNA, and it came from T cells, B-cell-depleted T cells, or PBMCs.

Original methodology: Reference gene primer amplification yielded estimated nucleated cell counts. Sequencing used immunoSEQ multiplex PCR; TCRdb keeps in-frame clones, though not all of them. V, J and clone size derive from that table, while D and trimming were established from the DNA sequence. The repertoire consists of approximately 250,000 clones, with 80% to 90% occurring once and the leading ten covering around 1.8%. CDR3 size: 16 residues. Germline CDR1 and CDR2: SGHDN and FVKESK. J lost 7 bases, V lost 0 bases, and 6 bases had no gene match. The sequencing sample was made of peripheral blood. The origin of this receptor is a man aged 25-45 years with active or convalescent COVID-19. J is TRBJ1-6 and V is TRBV14; 7 nucleotides match TRBD1. Written as DNA, the CDR3 is TGTGCCAGCAGCCAAGATCCAGGGGGAAGAAATTCACCCCTCCACTTT. Translation: CASSQDPGGRNSPLHF.